This TCR beta chain emerged from a study of OX40 agonist ivuxolimab in advanced cancers. The data were produced by immunoSEQ multiplex PCR, yet TCRdb's version contains in-frame clones alone and is incomplete. Of about 83,000 clones in the sample, approximately 90% are singletons; the top ten hold roughly 0.4%. Study results and limitations: Averaging showed that CD8+ T cells had more expanded clones than CD4+ did. Among the lowest peripheral clonal expansion occurred in 0.1-3.0 mg/kg partial responders. A proportion of nonresponders additionally exhibited low normalized T-cell clonal expansion.

The germline V gene has CDR1 MGHRA and CDR2 YSYEKL. V was clipped by 6 bases and J by 0 bases; unmatched bases: 8. This CDR3 has 16 amino acids. As concerns this clone: What it binds is unknown.

The chain combines TRBV4-1 with TRBJ2-7; 10 nucleotides match TRBD2. The material was CD4+ or CD8+ T cells sorted from blood, obtained in a trial of the OX40 agonist ivuxolimab. This receptor was identified in an adult with an advanced solid tumor such as melanoma, head and neck, liver or kidney cancer. The CDR3 DNA follows: TGCGCCAGCAGACGAACTAGCGGGGACGACTCCTACGAGCAGTACTTC. Translation: CASRRTSGDDSYEQYF.